What follows are 17 T cell receptor beta chains derived from one specimen sequenced in a study of blood T cell repertoires in COVID-19. Some clones are missing from TCRdb's copy, which holds only in-frame ones; the method was immunoSEQ multiplex PCR. Of 190,000 or so clones detected, about 87% appear once; the ten largest clones hold approximately 4%. Sequencing was done on a sample of peripheral blood. These receptors originate from a woman between 25 and 40 years old with acute or convalescent COVID-19.

The chain recombines TRBV5-1 with TRBJ2-5, with 12 bases aligning to TRBD1. Germline V gene data show CDR1 as SGHRS and CDR2 as YFSETQ. With 0 bases clipped from V and 7 bases from J, the junction kept 4 bases outside the gene matches. The CDR3 is 15 amino acids. The CDR3 coding sequence is TGCGCCAGCAGCTTGGAGGGACAGGGGGCCGGGACCCAGTACTTC. Amino acids: CASSLEGQGAGTQYF.

The chain employs TRBV4-1 and TRBJ2-1; TRBD1 might be the D (5 bases). With 3 bases removed from V and 1 base from J, the gap between germline ends came to 13 bases. CDR1 is MGHRA, CDR2 YSYEKL, per germline. There are 16 residues in the CDR3. CDR3: CASSQQDMVSYNEQFF. In nucleotides, the CDR3 is TGCGCCAGCAGCCAGCAGGACATGGTATCCTACAATGAGCAGTTCTTC.

For this clone: One end of the junction fails to match germline, which may point to a read error. The rearrangement links TRBV7-7 to TRBJ2-3; 8 bases match TRBD2. CDR3 length: 14 residues. Germline V gene lookup returns CDR1 SSHAT and CDR2 FNYEAQ (reference sequence). The CDR3 loop is CASSLRGGPDTQYF. CDR3 in DNA: TGTGCTAGCAGCTTACGGGGGGGCCCAGATACGCAGTATTTT.

V is TRBV27 and J is TRBJ2-3, with D unresolved. This CDR3 comprises 11 residues. V was cut by 6 bases and J by 8 bases, with 9 bases left in between. Germline-derived CDR1 and CDR2 are MNHEY and SMNVEV (reference sequence). The DNA of the CDR3 is TGTGCCAGCAGACAGCTGGGTACGCAGTATTTT. The encoded protein is CASRQLGTQYF.

This clone occurred once. The gene calls are TRBV10-2 and TRBJ2-3, with 7 bases lining up with TRBD2. V shed 9 bases, J shed 7 bases, and the junction held 10 bases outside the gene matches. From germline, CDR1 is WSHSY and CDR2 SAAADI. CDR3 length: 13 residues. The CDR3 loop is CARLSGASHTQYF. The CDR3 bases are TGCGCCAGGTTGAGCGGGGCTTCTCATACGCAGTATTTT.

This chain links TRBV12-3 or TRBV12-4 with TRBJ1-5; unclear D gene. The CDR3 is 10 residues long. The V gene lost 8 bases and the J gene lost 5 bases, with 4 bases spanning the gap. In nucleotides, the CDR3 is TGTGCCAGCCTCTATCAGCCCCAGCATTTT. It encodes CASLYQPQHF.

This clone has more than one count but fewer than ten. This chain connects TRBV2 to TRBJ2-7, with a weak D call TRBD1 (6 bases). CDR3 size: 11 residues. Looked up from germline, CDR1 is SNHLY and CDR2 is FYNNEI. V lost 7 bases and J 3 bases, leaving 7 bases between the germline ends. In nucleotides, the CDR3 is TGTGCCAGCAAGGACAGCTACGAGCAGTACTTC. Protein sequence: CASKDSYEQYF.

The gene calls are TRBV7-6 and TRBJ2-7; TRBD1 aligns across 9 bases. The CDR3 covers 15 residues. With 1 base clipped from V and 3 bases from J, the junction kept 4 bases outside the gene matches. Germline CDR1 SGHVS, CDR2 FNYEAQ. CDR3 nucleotides: TGTGCCAGCAGCTTAGGCCCGGGACAGGGCTACGAGCAGTACTTC. This encodes CASSLGPGQGYEQYF.

This clone was counted once. The V and J genes are TRBV24-1 and TRBJ2-7; tentatively, D is TRBD1 (6 bases). The CDR3 runs to 13 residues. V was pared by 12 bases and J by 5 bases, with 19 bases between. Germline V gives CDR1 KGHDR, CDR2 SFDVKD. CDR3 residues: CAAYQGRGHEQYF. The CDR3 DNA is TGTGCCGCCTACCAGGGGCGCGGACACGAGCAGTACTTC.

The rearrangement uses TRBV7-2 and TRBJ2-7, with D possibly TRBD1 on 6 matching bases. V lost 5 bases and J 0 bases, leaving 14 bases between the germline ends. The germline gives CDR1 SGHTA, CDR2 FQGNSA. CDR3 length: 15 residues. In nucleotides, the CDR3 is TGTGCCAGCAGCCCCCGGGACACCAACTCCTACGAGCAGTACTTC. Translation gives CASSPRDTNSYEQYF. Full variable domain (remainder filled in from reference TRBV7-2 and TRBJ2-7): GAGVSQSPSNKVTEKGKDVELRCDPISGHTALYWYRQSLGQGLEFLIYFQGNSAPDKSGLPSDRFSAERTGGSVSTLTIQRTQQEDSAVYLCASSPRDTNSYEQYFGPGTRLTVT.

The chain carries TRBV5-4 and TRBJ1-2; 7 bases map to TRBD1. J lost 8 bases, V lost 1 base, and 17 bases had no gene match. The CDR3 loop spans 17 amino acids. CDR1 SGHNT and CDR2 YYREEE come from the germline V gene (reference sequence). The CDR3 spells CASSLIGGGVLRRGYTF. The CDR3 DNA follows: TGTGCCAGCAGCTTGATTGGAGGGGGCGTCCTCCGTAGGGGCTACACCTTC.

J is TRBJ1-2 and V is TRBV9; 9 bases fit TRBD1. Germline values: CDR1 SGDLS, CDR2 YYNGEE. The CDR3 runs 17 residues. V dropped 0 bases and J dropped 4; count of bases not matched to a gene: 10. CDR3 bases: TGTGCCAGCAGCGTAGTCGGGACAGGGAAGGGGATCTATGGCTACACCTTC. Translated: CASSVVGTGKGIYGYTF.

The chain recombines TRBV5-1 with TRBJ2-1, with D possibly TRBD2 on 6 matching bases. The CDR3 has 15 residues. CDR1 and CDR2 (germline): SGHRS, YFSETQ. Trimming took off 2 bases at V and 2 bases at J, with 11 bases between the two ends. CDR3 nucleotide sequence: TGCGCCAGCAGCTTAACTAGCACAACCTACAATGAGCAGTTCTTC. This encodes CASSLTSTTYNEQFF.

The table lists this clone with a count of one. This rearrangement joins TRBV27 to TRBJ2-7; TRBD2 agrees at 11 bases. J lost 3 bases, V lost 6 bases, and 4 bases had no gene match. The CDR3 totals 14 residues. The germline V gene has CDR1 MNHEY and CDR2 SMNVEV (reference sequence). The CDR3 DNA reads TGTGCCAGCAGCTACCTAGCGGGAGGCTACGAGCAGTACTTC. It specifies CASSYLAGGYEQYF.

This chain connects TRBV18 to TRBJ1-1; D perhaps matches TRBD1 (6 bases). The germline CDR1 and CDR2 sequences are KGHSH and LQKENI. This CDR3 region has 15 residues. Trimming left V 3 bases short and J 3 bases short, with 14 bases between. CDR3 nucleotides: TGTGCCAGCTCACCGTTCAGGGACATGGACACTGAAGCTTTCTTT. Translating it yields CASSPFRDMDTEAFF.

The chain employs TRBV28 and TRBJ1-4; tentatively, D is TRBD1 (6 bases). Germline assignment: CDR1 MDHEN and CDR2 SYDVKM. The germline V and J ends were trimmed by 7 bases and 5 bases, with 11 bases remaining between them. The CDR3 loop spans 13 amino acids. CDR3 residues: CASTRGRNEKLFF. In DNA form, the CDR3 reads TGTGCCAGCACGCGGGGGCGGAATGAAAAACTGTTTTTT.

The chain has TRBV18 and TRBJ1-3; D is uncertain. CDR1 and CDR2 (germline): KGHSH, LQKENI. This CDR3 spans 17 amino acids. Trimming cost V 0 bases and J 0 bases, with 12 bases left between them. The CDR3 loop reads CASSPPGRRSSGNTIYF. For the CDR3, the DNA is TGTGCCAGCTCACCACCCGGCAGGCGATCCTCTGGAAACACCATATATTTT.